This T cell receptor (beta chain) was sequenced in a study of blood T cells in healthy people across ages. About the research overall: Researchers report that template switching captured about one barcoded beta molecule per two T cells.

The CDR3 consists of 15 residues. Trimming pared 1 base from V and 3 bases from J, leaving 13 bases between. Germline values: CDR1 DFQATT, CDR2 SNEGSKA (reference sequence). On this clonotype itself: Its target is not known.

Sample-barcoded 5' priming and a J-beta primer mix drove a second PCR of about 6 to 12 cycles. Each of the cDNA molecules was tagged by a template-switch adaptor with 12 random nucleotides. From the 5' RACE reads, TCRdb called clonotypes with MiXCR, one entry per CDR3 protein. This table holds 1.8 million or so distinct CDR3 sequences, 39% found once. Study conclusions and caveats: TCR beta diversity correlated strongly with naive T cell percentage.

The source is a human donor in good health. Sequencing input: blood. J is TRBJ1-5 and V is TRBV20-1; unclear D gene. In DNA form, the CDR3 reads TGCAGTGCTAGAGGCGTTGAGGGCTACAATCAGCCCCAGCATTTT. Translating it yields CSARGVEGYNQPQHF.